This TCR beta chain comes out of a study of T cell responses to AZD1222 COVID-19 vaccine. General study points: Baseline seropositives among AZD1222 recipients totaled only 5 to 7. Among spike-specific TCRs, nearly half reportedly target unmutated variant regions. The donor cohort was predominantly white British with a female majority, and clonal diversity may have been underestimated.

The CDR3 is 11 residues long. The V gene end was trimmed by 5 bases and the J gene end by 7 bases; junction bases not matched to a gene: 0. Germline V lookup: CDR1 SQVTM, CDR2 ANQGSEA. Note on this clone: Its antigen is unknown.

Method: immunoSEQ multiplex PCR; TCRdb's copy keeps in-frame clones and lacks some. The profile covers 80,000 to 100,000 clones, with about 93% appearing a single time and about 9.9% taken by the ten largest. The analysis combined second doses at about 4 or about 12 weeks. This chain uses TRBV29-1 with TRBJ2-1; 9 bases fit TRBD2. This sample comprised peripheral blood, obtained 28 days after the second AZD1222 dose. The TCR originated in an adult who received the AZD1222 COVID-19 vaccine. CDR3 DNA: TGCAGCGTTCTAGCGGGGAATGAGCAGTTCTTC. This codes for CSVLAGNEQFF.